These 26 T cell receptor beta chains originate from one sample sequenced in a study of CD8+ T cells in alopecia areata. As the sequencing template, cDNA was produced by extracting RNA and reverse transcribing it. The table came from immunoSEQ multiplex PCR; TCRdb's copy has only in-frame clones and leaves some out. The sample contains under 350,000 clones, none of them singletons. Cells from pooled cutaneous lymph nodes were sorted by CD4, CD8alpha, NKG2D, NKG2ACE and other markers. Sequencing was carried out using CD4+ T cells sorted from a lymph node. The receptors stem from a C3H/HeJ mouse with alopecia areata. Strain haplotype at MHC: H2-k.

Details on this clone: Here the gene names and germline are mouse. The read is 4 residues too short to cover the CDR3 end, so that end is filled in from the germline J gene. Other DNA sequences in the same sample also yield this CDR3. This chain uses TRBV19 with TRBJ1-2; unclear D gene. CDR1 and CDR2 from the germline V gene are FNHDT and SITEND (reference sequence). V was cut by 0 bases and J by 2 bases, with 5 bases left in between. The CDR3 runs 13 residues. The CDR3 bases that were read are TGTGCCAGCAGTATAGGAGGGAACTCC. Its protein product is CASSIGGNS. The whole CDR3 reads CASSIGGNSDYTF.

This clone came up a few times. Mouse germline and gene names are used. The CDR3 end lies 4 residues beyond the end of the read and is filled in from the germline J gene. The chain is built from TRBV19 and TRBJ2-3, with D maybe TRBD2 (6 bases). This CDR3 is built from 16 residues. Trimming pared 2 bases from V and 0 bases from J, leaving 13 bases between. In germline, CDR1 is FNHDT, CDR2 SITEND (reference sequence). CDR3 loop: CASSIWGRPSAETLYF. CDR3 bases read: TGTGCCAGCAGTATCTGGGGACGGCCTAGTGCAGAA. The entire variable domain, with the rest obtained from reference TRBV19 and TRBJ2-3, is as follows: GGIITQTPKFLIGQEGQKLTLKCQQNFNHDTMYWYRQDSGKGLRLIYYSITENDLQKGDLSEGYDASREKKSSFSLTVTSAQKNEMAVFLCASSIWGRPSAETLYFGSGTRLTVL.

As concerns this clone: The gene names here belong to mouse. Read sequence stops 4 residues before the CDR3 end, and the germline J gene provides the missing end. The sample contains more than one DNA sequence encoding this CDR3. The chain carries TRBV14 and TRBJ2-7; TRBD2 matches at 12 bases. Germline assignment: CDR1 SGHDT and CDR2 FRDEAV. The CDR3 is 14 residues long. This chain's CDR3 is CASSPGTGGYEQYF. The CDR3 bases that were read are TGTGCCAGCAGTCCCGGGACTGGGGGGTAT.

This clone was counted a few times. Gene and germline names: mouse. The read ends 4 residues before the CDR3 terminus; that terminus is restored from the germline J gene. Other DNA sequences in this specimen translate into the identical CDR3. The chain carries TRBV5 and TRBJ2-1; 9 nucleotides line up with TRBD2. The CDR3 is 13 residues long. Germline V gene data show CDR1 as LGHNA and CDR2 as YNLKQL (reference sequence). The CDR3 region is CASSPDWGAEQFF. The covered CDR3 bases are TGTGCCAGCAGCCCTGACTGGGGGGCT.

Ten or more counts support this clone. Mouse gene names apply. The observed sequence ends 3 residues before the CDR3 terminus, with the missing tail filled in from the germline J gene. This specimen includes other DNA sequences encoding the same CDR3. The V gene is TRBV13-1, the J gene TRBJ1-6; the D is unclear. TRBJ1-6 is assigned to the ORF class and has an uncertain function. Deletions cut 2 bases from V and 5 bases from J, with 5 bases between. Germline lookup yields CDR1 NSHNY and CDR2 SYGAGN. The length of the CDR3 is 13 residues. CDR3: CASSEQNNSPLYF. CDR3 bases read: TGTGCCAGCAGTGAACAGAATAATTCGCCC.

In this sample, this clone turned up a few times. Gene names refer to mouse genes. Read sequence stops 4 residues before the CDR3 end, and the germline J gene provides the missing end. The chain has TRBV5 and TRBJ2-5; the match to TRBD1 covers 8 bases. Germline V gene data show CDR1 as LGHNA and CDR2 as YNLKQL (reference sequence). The CDR3 loop spans 16 amino acids. CDR3 DNA (partial): TGTGCCAGCAGCCAAGCGCGGACAGGGAAGGGAGAC. Translation gives CASSQARTGKGD. The full CDR3 protein is CASSQARTGKGDTQYF.

The sample holds a few counts of this clone. This may arise from a read error, as a much more abundant clone is one base away. All gene names here are mouse names. The missing CDR3 end, 4 residues past where the read stops, is filled in from the germline J gene. At the DNA level, this CDR3 is encoded by other sequences in the same sample as well. V and J are TRBV13-1 and TRBJ1-2, with no clear D. Looked up from germline, CDR1 is NSHNY and CDR2 is SYGAGN. The ends were cut back, 3 bases at V and 0 bases at J, with 6 bases in the middle. The CDR3 length is 13 residues. The CDR3 spells CASSATTNSDYTF. The CDR3 bases that were read are TGTGCCAGCAGTGCTACAACAAACTCC.

Comment on this clone: Mouse names are used for the genes. The CDR3 end lies 4 residues beyond the end of the read and is filled in from the germline J gene. The chain recombines TRBV19 with TRBJ1-1; 7 positions agree with TRBD1. The germline V gene has CDR1 FNHDT and CDR2 SITEND (reference sequence). This CDR3 contains 14 residues. With V trimmed by 4 bases and J by 2 bases, 5 bases remained unmatched. The part of the CDR3 DNA that was read is TGTGCCAGCAGTCGACAGGGATTTAACACA. Its protein is CASSRQGFNT. In full, the CDR3 reads CASSRQGFNTEVFF.

This clone was observed a handful of times. Gene names and germline refer to mouse. The read stops 4 residues short of the end of the CDR3; the missing end is completed from the germline J gene. The chain joins TRBV1 to TRBJ2-3; D remains ambiguous. Germline CDR1 NSQYPW, CDR2 LRSPGD (reference sequence). The CDR3 has 14 amino acids. Between the trimmed V and J ends, which lost 2 bases and 0 bases, there was a span of 6 bases. The CDR3 bases that were read are TGCACCTGCAGTGCACACCCTAGTGCAGAA. Translation gives CTCSAHPSAE. The entire CDR3 reads CTCSAHPSAETLYF.

This clone was detected only a few times. Mouse gene names apply. The read falls 4 residues short of the CDR3 end, and the missing part is taken from the germline J gene. V usage is TRBV19 and J usage is TRBJ2-3; D gene uncertain. The CDR3 is 14 residues long. The V gene lost 2 bases and the J gene lost 0 bases, with 7 bases spanning the gap. Germline CDR1 reads FNHDT; CDR2 reads SITEND (reference sequence). The CDR3 loop is CASSIKTSAETLYF. Partial CDR3 DNA: TGTGCCAGCAGTATCAAGACTAGTGCAGAA. The whole variable domain, remainder taken from reference TRBV19 and TRBJ2-3, is GGIITQTPKFLIGQEGQKLTLKCQQNFNHDTMYWYRQDSGKGLRLIYYSITENDLQKGDLSEGYDASREKKSSFSLTVTSAQKNEMAVFLCASSIKTSAETLYFGSGTRLTVL.

Notes on this clone: The listed genes are named as in mouse. The read stops 4 residues short of the end of the CDR3; the missing end is completed from the germline J gene. V is TRBV13-1 and J is TRBJ2-1; maybe TRBD1 (5 bases). The V and J ends lost 1 base and 6 bases respectively, with 11 bases between them. The CDR3 has 14 residues. Germline lookup yields CDR1 NSHNY and CDR2 SYGAGN. CDR3 residues: CASSDKAGIAEQFF. The CDR3 DNA, read in part, is TGTGCCAGCAGTGATAAGGCAGGGATTGCT.

Comment on this clone: Genes here carry mouse names. The read is 4 residues too short to cover the CDR3 end, so that end is filled in from the germline J gene. The chain is built from TRBV2 and TRBJ2-7, with 13 bases identical to TRBD2. Germline values: CDR1 LGHNA, CDR2 YSYQKL. The CDR3 is 15 residues long. The CDR3 bases that were read are TGTGCCAGCAGCCAGGGGACTGGGGGGGTATAT. Its translation is CASSQGTGGVY. The entire CDR3 sequence reads CASSQGTGGVYEQYF.

This clone was recorded a few times. The genes are named according to mouse. The read halts 4 residues ahead of the CDR3 end, with the missing end drawn from the germline J gene. V gene TRBV13-3 combines with J gene TRBJ2-1; 8 positions agree with TRBD1. The V gene end was trimmed by 0 bases and the J gene end by 6 bases; junction bases not matched to a gene: 2. In germline, CDR1 is NNHDY, CDR2 SYVADS. This CDR3 is built from 14 residues. The CDR3 loop is CASSDGQGAAEQFF. The DNA read from the CDR3 is TGTGCCAGCAGTGATGGGCAGGGGGCTGCT.

This clone was observed a handful of times. Genes and germline are mouse. The read falls 4 residues short of the CDR3 end, and the missing part is taken from the germline J gene. Other DNA sequences in the same sample also yield this CDR3. This chain joins TRBV1 and TRBJ2-2; D may be TRBD2 (7 bases). The germline V gene encodes CDR1 NSQYPW and CDR2 LRSPGD (reference sequence). The V gene lost 1 base and the J gene lost 6 bases, with 9 bases spanning the gap. This CDR3 spans 14 amino acids. The CDR3 region is CTCSAVGGPGQLYF. Partial CDR3 DNA: TGCACCTGCAGTGCAGTGGGGGGCCCCGGG.

This clone was seen only a few times. Mouse names are used for the genes. The read falls 4 residues short of the CDR3 end, and the missing part is taken from the germline J gene. The V call is TRBV29, the J call TRBJ1-1, with D hard to call. The germline V gene has CDR1 MSHET and CDR2 SYDVDS. This CDR3 spans 14 amino acids. V was cut by 5 bases and J by 0 bases, with 10 bases left in between. Partial CDR3 DNA: TGTGCTAGCAGTCGCTCTGGACAGAACACA. It codes for CASSRSGQNT. The CDR3 in its entirety is CASSRSGQNTEVFF.

On this clone: The gene names given are mouse names. The CDR3 goes on 4 residues after the read ends, and that part is filled in from the germline J gene. The chain carries TRBV1 and TRBJ1-2; tentatively, D is TRBD1 (5 bases). Germline loops: CDR1 NSQYPW, CDR2 LRSPGD (reference sequence). The CDR3 has 13 amino acids. The CDR3 sequence is CTCSAEAGHDYTF. CDR3 DNA (partial): TGCACCTGCAGTGCAGAAGCAGGACAC.

Turning to this clone: Any gene name here is a mouse gene name. The read falls 3 residues short of the CDR3 end, and the missing part is taken from the germline J gene. Other DNA sequences in this specimen translate into the identical CDR3. The gene calls are TRBV17 and TRBJ1-6; TRBD1 aligns across 7 bases. TRBJ1-6 is an ORF, with its function uncertain. V shed 2 bases, J shed 0 bases, and the junction held 1 base outside the gene matches. Germline values: CDR1 MNHDT, CDR2 YYDKIL. The CDR3 has 16 amino acids. CDR3 residues: CASSRRQGSYNSPLYF. The DNA read from the CDR3 is TGTGCTAGCAGTAGAAGACAGGGTTCCTATAATTCGCCC.

To note about this clone: Mouse names are used for the genes. The observed sequence ends 4 residues before the CDR3 terminus, with the missing tail filled in from the germline J gene. This sample includes further DNA sequences coding for the same CDR3. This chain joins TRBV1 and TRBJ2-4, with D maybe TRBD1 (6 bases). Germline CDR1 and CDR2: NSQYPW and LRSPGD (reference sequence). The CDR3 has 14 amino acids. The CDR3 bases that were read are TGCACCTGCAGTGCAGACAGGGGAAAAAAC. This encodes CTCSADRGKN. The CDR3 in its entirety is CTCSADRGKNTLYF.

A word on this clone: Each gene name is a mouse one. The CDR3 end falls 4 residues outside the read, so it is completed with the germline J gene. The chain has TRBV5 and TRBJ1-1, with D possibly matching TRBD1 (6 bases). CDR1 is LGHNA, CDR2 YNLKQL, per germline (reference sequence). The CDR3 has 12 amino acids. This CDR3 reads CASRTGFAEVFF. The CDR3 DNA, read in part, is TGTGCCAGCAGAACAGGGTTCGCA.

On this clone itself: Gene and germline names: mouse. The CDR3 end is not reached by the read, which stops 3 residues before it; the germline J gene fills it in. V is TRBV1 and J is TRBJ1-6, with TRBD1 as a possible D gene (6 bases). TRBJ1-6 has ORF status, its function being uncertain. This CDR3 has 15 residues. The germline CDR1 and CDR2 sequences are NSQYPW and LRSPGD (reference sequence). V gave up 4 bases and J gave up 5 bases, with 12 bases separating them. The chain's CDR3 is CTCSVQGTHNSPLYF. The covered CDR3 bases are TGCACCTGCAGTGTACAGGGAACCCATAATTCGCCC.

Only a few counts were recorded for this clone. Mouse germline and gene names are used. The read gets to within 4 residues of the CDR3 end, and the germline J gene fills in the rest. Other DNA sequences in this specimen translate into the identical CDR3. The rearrangement links TRBV19 to TRBJ1-2, with 8 bases that match TRBD1. V shed 2 bases and J 2 bases; nucleotides not matched to a gene: 2. CDR1 FNHDT and CDR2 SITEND come from the germline V gene (reference sequence). This CDR3 is built from 14 residues. The sequenced CDR3 bases are TGTGCCAGCAGTATGCAGGGGGCTAACTCC. This encodes CASSMQGANS. From start to end, the CDR3 is CASSMQGANSDYTF.

This clone was counted a few times. Gene names and germline match the mouse. The read halts 4 residues ahead of the CDR3 end, with the missing end drawn from the germline J gene. V gene TRBV13-1 combines with J gene TRBJ2-2, with 12 bases that match TRBD2. Looked up from germline, CDR1 is NSHNY and CDR2 is SYGAGN. J lost 3 bases, V lost 0 bases, and 6 bases had no gene match. The CDR3 totals 18 residues. CDR3 sequence: CASSDAGLGGVDTGQLYF. The CDR3 DNA, read in part, is TGTGCCAGCAGTGATGCTGGACTGGGGGGGGTCGACACCGGG.

This clone was seen only a few times. Gene names refer to mouse genes. The CDR3 end is not reached by the read, which stops 4 residues before it; the germline J gene fills it in. This rearrangement joins TRBV5 to TRBJ2-7; weak D call: TRBD1 (6 bases). This CDR3 spans 13 amino acids. Germline values: CDR1 LGHNA, CDR2 YNLKQL (reference sequence). Trimming took off 5 bases at V and 2 bases at J, with 10 bases between the two ends. The CDR3 bases that were read are TGTGCCAGCAGCACCCGGGACACCTAT. Protein product: CASSTRDTY. In full, the CDR3 is CASSTRDTYEQYF.

The table lists this clone with many counts. All gene names here are mouse names. The read halts 4 residues ahead of the CDR3 end, with the missing end drawn from the germline J gene. Other DNA sequences in this specimen translate into the identical CDR3. The chain couples TRBV14 to TRBJ2-7; TRBD2 agrees at 10 bases. Germline CDR1 and CDR2: SGHDT and FRDEAV. This CDR3 contains 14 residues. J was trimmed by 3 bases and V by 2 bases; bases with no gene match: 2. The sequenced CDR3 bases are TGTGCCAGCAGTTTGACTGGGGGGCTCTAT. It codes for CASSLTGGLY. The full CDR3 reads CASSLTGGLYEQYF. Full variable domain (outside the CDR3, taken from reference TRBV14 and TRBJ2-7): EAGVTQSPRYAVLQEGQAVSFWCDPISGHDTLYWYQQPRDQGPQLLVYFRDEAVIDNSQLPSDRFSAVRPKGTNSTLKIQSAKQGDTATYLCASSLTGGLYEQYFGPGTRLTVL.

This clone turned up a few times. Germline and genes here are mouse. Additional DNA sequences in this sample encode the identical CDR3. The CDR3 loop is CASSIDWGDYAEQFF. The part of the CDR3 DNA that was read is TGTGCCAGCAGTATAGACTGGGGGGACTATGCT. V gene TRBV19 combines with J gene TRBJ2-1; 9 bases align to TRBD2. The read halts 4 residues ahead of the CDR3 end, with the missing end drawn from the germline J gene. This CDR3 has 15 residues. J lost 2 bases, V lost 0 bases, and 0 bases had no gene match. Germline V CDR1 and CDR2: FNHDT, SITEND (reference sequence).

This clone was picked up many times. Genes and germline are mouse. The CDR3 extends 4 residues past the end of the read, so its final part is completed from the germline J gene. This same CDR3 is encoded by further DNA sequences in the sample. The chain carries TRBV19 and TRBJ2-2; TRBD1 might be the D (6 bases). V lost 4 bases and J lost 1, with 8 bases in between. Germline lookup yields CDR1 FNHDT and CDR2 SITEND (reference sequence). This CDR3 comprises 14 residues. The CDR3 protein is CASSRDKNTGQLYF. CDR3 DNA, as far as it was read: TGTGCCAGCAGTCGGGACAAAAACACCGGG.